Reported below is one T cell receptor beta chain. This clone was seen once. What antigen it recognizes has not been identified. There are no base qualities to consult, and no much larger clone falls within one base. This sample is drawn from a study of control samples from healthy donors and cancer patients (TCRdb year 2020). Library prep was done by the immunoSEQ multiplex PCR assay. This immuneACCESS table, as held by TCRdb, lists in-frame sequences with V and J called but not all clones. Of the missing ones, under half trace to an unresolved V gene in checked studies; the others have no known cause. Present in this sample are about 140,000 clones, around 85% of which were seen just once. The ten largest account for 8% to 9.5% of the sample. Sequencing was performed on blood. The source is a woman under 40 in good health.

The CDR3 in this case is CASSQAITGGETDTQYF. The DNA reads TGTGCCAGCAGCCAAGCAATTACAGGGGGCGAGACAGATACGCAGTATTTT. The chain uses TRBV4-2 and TRBJ2-3, with 9 bases aligning to TRBD1. Per the germline V gene, LGHNA is the CDR1 and YNFKEQ is the CDR2. The CDR3 numbers 17 residues from cysteine through phenylalanine. This entry keeps only the CDR3 DNA: 51 bases, framed from base 1. V is trimmed back by 1 base and J by 3 bases, and the junction contains 8 bases that no gene match accounts for.